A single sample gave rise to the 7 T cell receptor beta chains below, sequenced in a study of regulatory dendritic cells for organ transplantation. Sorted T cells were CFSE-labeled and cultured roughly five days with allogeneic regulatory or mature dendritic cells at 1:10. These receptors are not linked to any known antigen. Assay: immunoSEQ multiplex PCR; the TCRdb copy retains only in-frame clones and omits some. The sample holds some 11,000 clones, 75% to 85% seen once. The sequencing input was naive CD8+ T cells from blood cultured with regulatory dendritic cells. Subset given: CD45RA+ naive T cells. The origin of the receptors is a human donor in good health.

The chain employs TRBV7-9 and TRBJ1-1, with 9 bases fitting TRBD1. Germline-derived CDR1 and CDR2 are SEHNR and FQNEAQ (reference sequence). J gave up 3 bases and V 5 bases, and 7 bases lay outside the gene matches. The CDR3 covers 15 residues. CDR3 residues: CASSAGTGKDTEAFF. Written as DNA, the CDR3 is TGTGCCAGCAGCGCTGGGACAGGGAAGGACACTGAAGCTTTCTTT.

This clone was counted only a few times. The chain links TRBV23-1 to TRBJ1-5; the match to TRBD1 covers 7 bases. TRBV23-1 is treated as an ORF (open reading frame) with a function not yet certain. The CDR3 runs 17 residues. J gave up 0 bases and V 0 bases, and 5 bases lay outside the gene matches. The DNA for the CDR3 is TGCGCCAGCAGTCAATCTTTGGGACAGTATAGCAATCAGCCCCAGCATTTT. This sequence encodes CASSQSLGQYSNQPQHF.

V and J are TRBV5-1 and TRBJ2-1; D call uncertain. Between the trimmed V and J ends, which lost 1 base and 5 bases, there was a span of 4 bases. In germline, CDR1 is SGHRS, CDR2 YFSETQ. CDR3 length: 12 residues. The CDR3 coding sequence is TGCGCCAGCAGCTTGCCTCACAATGAGCAGTTCTTC. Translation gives CASSLPHNEQFF.

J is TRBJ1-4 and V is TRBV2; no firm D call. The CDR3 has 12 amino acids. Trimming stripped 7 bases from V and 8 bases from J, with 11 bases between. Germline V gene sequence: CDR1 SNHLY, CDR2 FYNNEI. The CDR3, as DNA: TGTGCCAGCATACTAAGTAGGGAAAAACTGTTTTTT. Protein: CASILSREKLFF. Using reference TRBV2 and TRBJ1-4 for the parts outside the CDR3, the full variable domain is EPEVTQTPSHQVTQMGQEVILRCVPISNHLYFYWYRQILGQKVEFLVSFYNNEISEKSEIFDDQFSVERPDGSNFTLKIRSTKLEDSAMYFCASILSREKLFFGSGTQLSVL.

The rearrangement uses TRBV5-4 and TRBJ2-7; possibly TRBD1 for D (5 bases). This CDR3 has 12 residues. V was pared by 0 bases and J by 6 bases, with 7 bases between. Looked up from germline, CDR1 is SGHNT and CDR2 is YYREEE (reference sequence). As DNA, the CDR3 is TGTGCCAGCAGCTTGGGGCAGGGCGAGCAGTACTTC. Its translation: CASSLGQGEQYF. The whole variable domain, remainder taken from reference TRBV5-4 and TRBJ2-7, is ETGVTQSPTHLIKTRGQQVTLRCSSQSGHNTVSWYQQALGQGPQFIFQYYREEENGRGNFPPRFSGLQFPNYSSELNVNALELDDSALYLCASSLGQGEQYFGPGTRLTVT.

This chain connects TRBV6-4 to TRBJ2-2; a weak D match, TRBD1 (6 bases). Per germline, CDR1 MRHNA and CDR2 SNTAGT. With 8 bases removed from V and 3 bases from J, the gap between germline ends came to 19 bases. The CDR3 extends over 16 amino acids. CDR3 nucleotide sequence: TGTGCCAGCCGTGGGCTAGGACAGCCCTACACCGGGGAGCTGTTTTTT. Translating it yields CASRGLGQPYTGELFF.

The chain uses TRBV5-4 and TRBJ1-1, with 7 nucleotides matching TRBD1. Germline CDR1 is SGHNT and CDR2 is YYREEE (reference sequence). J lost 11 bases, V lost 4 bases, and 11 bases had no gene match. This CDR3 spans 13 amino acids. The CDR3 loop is CASSMGVDREAFF. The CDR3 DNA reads TGTGCCAGCAGCATGGGGGTCGACAGGGAGGCTTTCTTT.